This record looks at one T cell receptor (beta chain) sequence and its context. Its antigen is unidentified. This specimen comes from a study of cytomegalovirus exposure and HLA in healthy donors. The study's findings and limits: One cluster of highly shared sequence variants probably arose as a sequencing artifact. For most TCR beta V segments, an earlier analysis put the productive rate at about 87% or about 30% of the time. The authors reported that TCR beta sequences could predict HLA-A and HLA-B alleles. These predictions were accurate for most subjects in the first cohort.

Germline loops: CDR1 SEHNR, CDR2 FQNEAQ (reference sequence). This CDR3 contains 15 residues. Trimming took 5 bases from V and 2 from J; bases not matched to a gene: 6. PCR involved 60 Vbeta and 13 Jbeta primers. Sequencing used immunoSEQ multiplex PCR; TCRdb keeps in-frame clones, though not all of them. The table shows over 200,000 clones, with roughly 82% occurring only once. The chain is built from TRBV7-9 and TRBJ2-5; 9 nucleotides align to TRBD1. The TCR originated in a man aged 35-49 years in good health and CMV-seropositive. The sample comprised PBMCs. CDR3: CASSLGQGTQETQYF. The DNA of the CDR3 is TGTGCCAGCAGCCTAGGACAGGGGACTCAAGAGACCCAGTACTTC. The full variable domain, its missing parts supplied by reference TRBV7-9 and TRBJ2-5, is DTGVSQNPRHKITKRGQNVTFRCDPISEHNRLYWYRQTLGQGPEFLTYFQNEAQLEKSRLLSDRFSAERPKGSFSTLEIQRTEQGDSAMYLCASSLGQGTQETQYFGPGTRLLVL.